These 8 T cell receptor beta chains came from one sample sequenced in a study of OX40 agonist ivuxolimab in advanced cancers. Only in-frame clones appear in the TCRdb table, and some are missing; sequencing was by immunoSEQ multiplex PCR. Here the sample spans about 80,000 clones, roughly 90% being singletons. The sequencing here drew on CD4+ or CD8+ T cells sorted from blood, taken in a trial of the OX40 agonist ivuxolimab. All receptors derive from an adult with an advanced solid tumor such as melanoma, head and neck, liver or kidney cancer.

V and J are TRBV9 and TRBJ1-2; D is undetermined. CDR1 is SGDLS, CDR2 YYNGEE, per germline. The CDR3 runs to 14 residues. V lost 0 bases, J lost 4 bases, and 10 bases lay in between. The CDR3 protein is CASSVGSLLYGYTF. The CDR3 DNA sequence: TGTGCCAGCAGCGTAGGTAGCCTGCTCTATGGCTACACCTTC.

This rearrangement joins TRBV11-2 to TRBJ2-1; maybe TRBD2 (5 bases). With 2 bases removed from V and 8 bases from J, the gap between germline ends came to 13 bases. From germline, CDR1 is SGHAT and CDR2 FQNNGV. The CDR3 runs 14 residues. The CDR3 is CASSLWVGSDEQFF. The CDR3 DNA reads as TGTGCCAGCAGCTTATGGGTCGGTAGCGATGAGCAGTTCTTC.

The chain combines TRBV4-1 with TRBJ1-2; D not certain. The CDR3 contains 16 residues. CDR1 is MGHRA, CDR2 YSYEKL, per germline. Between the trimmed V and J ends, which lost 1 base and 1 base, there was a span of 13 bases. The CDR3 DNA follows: TGCGCCAGCAGCCAAGTGGAGTCAGGTGGTAACTATGGCTACACCTTC. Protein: CASSQVESGGNYGYTF.

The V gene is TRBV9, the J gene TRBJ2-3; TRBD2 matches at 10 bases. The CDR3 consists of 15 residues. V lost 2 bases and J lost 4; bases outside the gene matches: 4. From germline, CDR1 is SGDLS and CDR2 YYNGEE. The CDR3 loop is CASSVERGGPDTQYF. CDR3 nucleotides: TGTGCCAGCAGCGTGGAGCGGGGGGGTCCAGATACGCAGTATTTT.

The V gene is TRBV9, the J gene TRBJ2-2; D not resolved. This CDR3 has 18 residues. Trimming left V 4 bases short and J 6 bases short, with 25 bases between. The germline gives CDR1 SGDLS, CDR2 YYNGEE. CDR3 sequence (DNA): TGTGCCAGCAGCTCCACTCGGCGGATGGGTGAATCGGCCGGGGAGCTGTTTTTT. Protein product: CASSSTRRMGESAGELFF.

In DNA form, the CDR3 reads TGTGCCAGTAGTACTGGAGGAACCTACGAGCAGTACTTC. Encoded protein: CASSTGGTYEQYF. The chain is built from TRBV19 and TRBJ2-7, with a possible D match to TRBD2 (5 bases). Germline lookup yields CDR1 LNHDA and CDR2 SQIVND (reference sequence). Trimming removed 4 bases at V and 2 bases at J, with 9 bases between. This CDR3 region has 13 residues.

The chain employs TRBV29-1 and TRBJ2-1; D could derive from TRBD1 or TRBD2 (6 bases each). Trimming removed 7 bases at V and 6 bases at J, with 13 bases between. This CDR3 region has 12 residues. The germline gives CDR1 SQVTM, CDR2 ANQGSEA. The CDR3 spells CSGGGGGNEQFF. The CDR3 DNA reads TGCAGCGGCGGCGGAGGGGGCAATGAGCAGTTCTTC.

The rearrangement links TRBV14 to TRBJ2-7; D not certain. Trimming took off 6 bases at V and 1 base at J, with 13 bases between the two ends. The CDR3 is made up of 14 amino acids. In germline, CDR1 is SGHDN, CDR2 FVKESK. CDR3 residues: CASRLTSNSYEQYF. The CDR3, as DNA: TGTGCCAGCAGACTTACATCGAATTCCTACGAGCAGTACTTC.